The sequence of this T cell receptor (beta chain) was determined in a study of early T cells in non-severe SARS-CoV-2 infection. The wider study: Investigators sequenced bulk RNA drawn from unsorted whole blood, and chains remained unpaired.

CDR3 length: 16 amino acids. V gave up 4 bases and J gave up 0 bases, with 12 bases separating them. Germline loops: CDR1 MNHEY, CDR2 SVGEGT. TCRdb used MiXCR to reprocess the 5' RACE reads, holding one entry per CDR3 protein. The data show tens of thousands of distinct CDR3 sequences, around 15% seen once. This clonotype was detected many times. This sequence joins TRBV6-2 or TRBV6-3 and TRBJ1-4; D is ambiguous. This sequence was found in an adult who was a healthcare worker with PCR-confirmed SARS-CoV-2 infection or an uninfected control (not recorded which). What was sequenced was whole blood. DNA for the CDR3: TGTGCCAGCAGTTCATCCGCCGCGACAACTAATGAAAAACTGTTTTTT. Amino acids: CASSSSAATTNEKLFF.